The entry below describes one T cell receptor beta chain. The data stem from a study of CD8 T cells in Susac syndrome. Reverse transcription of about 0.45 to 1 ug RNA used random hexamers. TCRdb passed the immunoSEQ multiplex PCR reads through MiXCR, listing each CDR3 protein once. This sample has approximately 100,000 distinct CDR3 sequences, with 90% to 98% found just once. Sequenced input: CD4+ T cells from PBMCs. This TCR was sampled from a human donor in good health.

CDR3: CASSPGTASYEQYF. DNA of the CDR3: TGTGCCAGCTCACCAGGGACAGCTAGCTACGAGCAGTACTTC. The V call is TRBV18, the J call TRBJ2-7, with 7 bases lining up with TRBD1. The CDR3 is made up of 14 amino acids. Germline loops: CDR1 KGHSH, CDR2 LQKENI. Trimming removed 2 bases from V and 3 bases from J; junction bases left unmatched: 4.